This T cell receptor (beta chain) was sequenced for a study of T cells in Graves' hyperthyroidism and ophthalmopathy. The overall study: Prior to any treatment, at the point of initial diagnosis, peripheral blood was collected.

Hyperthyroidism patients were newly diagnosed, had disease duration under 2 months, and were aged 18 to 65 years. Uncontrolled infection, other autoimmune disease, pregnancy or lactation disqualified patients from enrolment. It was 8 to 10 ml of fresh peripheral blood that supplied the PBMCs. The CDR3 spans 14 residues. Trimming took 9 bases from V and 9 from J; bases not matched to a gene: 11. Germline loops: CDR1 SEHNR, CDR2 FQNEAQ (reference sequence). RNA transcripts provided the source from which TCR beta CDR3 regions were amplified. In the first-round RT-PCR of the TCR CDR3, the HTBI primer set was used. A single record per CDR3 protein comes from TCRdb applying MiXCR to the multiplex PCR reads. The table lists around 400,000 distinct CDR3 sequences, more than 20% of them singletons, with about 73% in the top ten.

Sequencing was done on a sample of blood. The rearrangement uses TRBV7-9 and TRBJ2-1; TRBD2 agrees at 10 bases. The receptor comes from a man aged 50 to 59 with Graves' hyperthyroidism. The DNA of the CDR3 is TGTGCCAGTGAACTAGCGGGAAGAATGACTGAGCAGTTCTTC. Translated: CASELAGRMTEQFF. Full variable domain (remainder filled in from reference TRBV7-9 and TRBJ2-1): DTGVSQNPRHKITKRGQNVTFRCDPISEHNRLYWYRQTLGQGPEFLTYFQNEAQLEKSRLLSDRFSAERPKGSFSTLEIQRTEQGDSAMYLCASELAGRMTEQFFGPGTRLTVL.